This TCR beta chain was recovered during a study of T cells expressing NK-cell markers. About the study: Sorted CD3+CD56+NKG2C+, CD3+CD56+NKG2C- and CD3+CD56-NKG2C+ T cells provided the TCR beta repertoires. Seven of the eight sequenced donors were classified as HCMV-seropositive, and one was classified as seronegative. Whole-study findings and limits: A few donors' CD3+CD56-NKG2C+ cells were dominated by the same clonotypes. About 6 donors had dominant NKG2C+ clonotypes that comprised roughly 1.0-8% of their CD8+ T cells.

A remark on this clonotype: Its cognate antigen is unknown.

Germline V CDR1 and CDR2: SGHVS, FQNEAQ. The CDR3 consists of 16 residues. TCRdb re-called the 5' RACE reads, yielding one record per CDR3 amino acid sequence without DNA. This sample contains hundreds of thousands of distinct CDR3 sequences. This receptor was obtained from a man aged 18 to 70 in good health. The chain links TRBV7-8 to TRBJ1-1; with no DNA, the TCRdb D assignment of TRBD1 cannot be verified. Sequencing was performed on blood T cells: a sorted CD56 or NKG2C T cell subset, CD4+ or CD8+ T cells, or bulk PBMC T cells (not recorded which). CDR3: CASSPRSVGGYTEAFF. The full variable domain, rest sourced from reference TRBV7-8 and TRBJ1-1, is GAGVSQSPRYKVAKRGQDVALRCDPISGHVSLFWYQQALGQGPEFLTYFQNEAQLDKSGLPSDRFFAERPEGSVSTLKIQRTQQEDSAVYLCASSPRSVGGYTEAFFGQGTRLTVV.